Below, 21 T cell receptor beta chains from the same sample are listed, as sequenced in a study of T cells after yellow fever vaccination (dated by TCRdb to about 2019). The treatment or condition label, read with the paper, signifies: live attenuated yellow fever vaccine strain. The library was produced with 5' RACE. The instrument was an Illumina HiSeq 2500. In-frame beta chains were kept once TCRdb had trimmed the public reads at Q25 with fastp and called clones with MiXCR. Rows matching on CDR3 protein sequence are summarized as one entry with the most common DNA and genes. The sample contains approximately 550,000 distinct CDR3 sequences, roughly 13% of them found a single time. The ten largest make up about an eighth of the sample. The source material was PBMCs, sampled on the day of the yellow fever booster vaccination. Every receptor here comes from a man aged 25-40 years who received the YFV17D yellow fever vaccine.

The rearrangement links TRBV30 to TRBJ2-7, with TRBD1 as a possible D gene (6 bases). Trimming cost V 2 bases and J 4 bases, with 15 bases left between them. The CDR3 length is 14 residues. Germline CDR1 is GTSNPN and CDR2 is SVGIG (reference sequence). The CDR3 coding sequence is TGTGCCTGGAGTTGGGGGCCAAAAGGGTACGAGCAGTACTTC. This gives the protein CAWSWGPKGYEQYF.

This clonotype has more than one count but fewer than ten. The V gene is TRBV5-1, the J gene TRBJ1-2; the D is unclear. Germline V CDR1 and CDR2: SGHRS, YFSETQ. V lost 0 bases, J lost 6 bases, and 9 bases lay in between. This CDR3 has 13 amino acids. The chain's CDR3 is CASSLGEMNGYTF. CDR3 in DNA: TGCGCCAGCAGCTTGGGCGAGATGAATGGCTACACCTTC.

This clonotype occurred a few times. This rearrangement joins TRBV12-3 or TRBV12-4 to TRBJ2-1; no clear D gene. V was trimmed by 4 bases and J by 10 bases, leaving 14 bases between them. This CDR3 is built from 13 residues. CDR3 in DNA: TGTGCCAGCAGTTCAGGAGATGTGGGCGAGCAGTTCTTC. This sequence encodes CASSSGDVGEQFF.

The genes are TRBV10-3 and TRBJ2-1; TRBD2 aligns across 10 bases. The V and J ends lost 3 bases and 6 bases, in that order; junction bases with no gene match: 5. The CDR3 runs 15 residues. CDR1 ENHRY and CDR2 SYGVKD come from the germline V gene. The CDR3 bases are TGTGCCATCAGTGATCGGACTAGCGGCCGCAATGAGCAGTTCTTC. This gives the protein CAISDRTSGRNEQFF.

This clonotype has only a few counts. This chain joins TRBV25-1 and TRBJ2-7; 7 positions agree with TRBD1. The V gene's germline CDR1 is MGHDK and CDR2 SYGVNS. The CDR3 has 16 amino acids. The V and J ends lost 1 base and 2 bases, in that order; junction bases with no gene match: 8. The CDR3 loop reads CASSELGDSPTYEQYF. The CDR3 DNA follows: TGTGCCAGCAGTGAATTGGGGGACAGCCCAACCTACGAGCAGTACTTC.

V gene TRBV7-9 combines with J gene TRBJ2-4; tentatively, D is TRBD1 (6 bases). The V gene's germline CDR1 is SEHNR and CDR2 FQNEAQ (reference sequence). The V end was cut by 3 bases, the J end by 12 bases, with 12 bases between. This CDR3 is 12 amino acids long. This CDR3 is CASSLSRGDQYF. The CDR3 nucleotides are TGTGCCAGCAGCTTGTCCAGGGGAGATCAGTACTTC.

This chain connects TRBV30 to TRBJ2-5, with TRBD1 matching 7 bases. There are 13 residues in the CDR3. V trimming: 1 base; J trimming: 7 bases; junction bases outside the gene matches: 6. CDR1 and CDR2 from the germline V gene are GTSNPN and SVGIG (reference sequence). CDR3 region: CAWSGGGRRTQYF. The CDR3 DNA reads TGTGCCTGGAGTGGAGGGGGCCGGCGGACCCAGTACTTC.

The chain employs TRBV12-3 or TRBV12-4 and TRBJ2-2; D might be TRBD1 (5 bases). The V end lost 10 bases, the J end lost 3 bases, and 18 bases lay between the germline ends. The length of the CDR3 is 15 residues. DNA of the CDR3: TGTGCCACCGCCATTCGGCAGGGTTACACCGGGGAGCTGTTTTTT. This translates into CATAIRQGYTGELFF.

J is TRBJ2-5 and V is TRBV12-3 or TRBV12-4; 7 bases fit TRBD2. The CDR3 sequence is 15 residues long. V gave up 5 bases and J gave up 0 bases; unmatched junction bases: 6. The CDR3 loop reads CASSRRGGDQETQYF. CDR3 nucleotide sequence: TGTGCCAGCAGTCGTCGGGGAGGGGACCAAGAGACCCAGTACTTC.

This chain joins TRBV4-3 and TRBJ2-1, with D possibly matching TRBD2 (5 bases). V lost 4 bases and J lost 3, with 10 bases in between. The CDR3 loop spans 14 amino acids. Germline V gene data show CDR1 as LGHNA and CDR2 as YSLEER. The CDR3 spells CASSPETNYNEQFF. CDR3 sequence (DNA): TGCGCCAGCAGCCCGGAGACTAACTACAATGAGCAGTTCTTC.

This clonotype has only a few counts. The J gene is TRBJ1-2, the V gene TRBV27, with TRBD1 as a possible D gene (5 bases). The CDR3 covers 14 residues. CDR1 is MNHEY, CDR2 SMNVEV, per germline (reference sequence). Trimming removed 2 bases at V and 4 bases at J, with 11 bases between. This CDR3 is CASSLRGRTYGYTF. Written as DNA, the CDR3 is TGTGCCAGCAGTTTAAGGGGCAGGACCTATGGCTACACCTTC.

The chain is built from TRBV27 and TRBJ1-2; TRBD1 agrees at 8 bases. Germline V gene sequence: CDR1 MNHEY, CDR2 SMNVEV (reference sequence). V trimming: 0 bases; J trimming: 3 bases; junction bases outside the gene matches: 6. This CDR3 contains 16 residues. DNA for the CDR3: TGTGCCAGCAGTTTATCGGGTCAGGGGGCCTACTATGGCTACACCTTC. It translates to CASSLSGQGAYYGYTF.

This chain uses TRBV24-1 with TRBJ2-1; perhaps D is TRBD1 or TRBD2 (5 bases each). V was pared by 5 bases and J by 0 bases, with 16 bases between. In germline, CDR1 is KGHDR, CDR2 SFDVKD. The CDR3 totals 17 residues. CDR3: CATSVGTGSSSYNEQFF. The CDR3 bases are TGTGCCACCAGTGTAGGGACGGGCAGCAGCTCCTACAATGAGCAGTTCTTC.

The table lists this clonotype with a few counts. The chain combines TRBV11-2 with TRBJ2-3, with a possible D match to TRBD1 (5 bases). The CDR3 sequence is 15 residues long. V dropped 8 bases and J dropped 2 bases, with 17 bases sitting between them. Per germline, CDR1 SGHAT and CDR2 FQNNGV. CDR3 residues: CASRDSRANTDTQYF. CDR3 bases: TGTGCCAGCCGAGACAGCAGGGCCAACACAGATACGCAGTATTTT.

The V and J genes are TRBV5-1 and TRBJ2-7, with TRBD2 as a possible D gene (7 bases). The CDR3 is 15 amino acids. The V gene's germline CDR1 is SGHRS and CDR2 YFSETQ. V was trimmed by 0 bases and J by 4 bases, leaving 14 bases between them. The CDR3: CASSLAGGAVYEQYF. Here the CDR3 DNA reads TGCGCCAGCAGCTTGGCTGGGGGGGCAGTTTACGAGCAGTACTTC.

The rearrangement joins TRBV29-1 to TRBJ2-7, with 15 nucleotides matching TRBD2. The CDR3 consists of 17 residues. Germline-derived CDR1 and CDR2 are SQVTM and ANQGSEA. V gave up 6 bases and J gave up 2 bases; unmatched junction bases: 11. DNA for the CDR3: TGCAGCGTCTCGGGACTAGCGGGGGGAAGACCCACCTACGAGCAGTACTTC. It is translated as CSVSGLAGGRPTYEQYF.

In its sample, this clonotype was seen a few times. The rearrangement joins TRBV7-2 to TRBJ2-5, with 7 bases that match TRBD2. V was pared by 6 bases and J by 1 base, with 5 bases of the junction left unmatched. The CDR3 totals 14 residues. Germline V lookup: CDR1 SGHTA, CDR2 FQGNSA. This CDR3 reads CASRNRGGQETQYF. DNA of the CDR3: TGTGCCAGCAGAAACCGCGGGGGCCAAGAGACCCAGTACTTC.

The CDR3 spells CASLNRGGNGEGGKLTDTQYF. CDR3 nucleotide sequence: TGCGCCAGCTTAAACCGCGGGGGAAATGGTGAGGGCGGGAAGCTAACAGATACGCAGTATTTT. The chain recombines TRBV23-1 with TRBJ2-3, with TRBD2 identical over 7 bases. TRBV23-1 is reported as an ORF; its role is uncertain. This CDR3 has 21 amino acids. The junction had 29 bases not matched to a gene; V was cut back by 8 bases and J by 3 bases.

This clonotype was seen a handful of times. V and J are TRBV7-8 and TRBJ2-7; TRBD2 aligns across 7 bases. The CDR3 has 14 amino acids. V lost 5 bases and J lost 3; bases outside the gene matches: 7. Germline V CDR1 and CDR2: SGHVS, FQNEAQ. The CDR3 nucleotides read TGTGCCAGCAGCGATACCGGGGGGTACTACGAGCAGTACTTC. This gives the protein CASSDTGGYYEQYF.

This chain links TRBV24-1 with TRBJ2-3, with TRBD2 identical over 11 bases. The CDR3 sequence is 18 residues long. Trimming took 3 bases from V and 8 from J; bases not matched to a gene: 15. The germline gives CDR1 KGHDR, CDR2 SFDVKD. CDR3 residues: CATSDGVAGGSGQSTQYF. The DNA for the CDR3 is TGTGCCACCAGTGATGGAGTAGCGGGAGGGTCCGGGCAGTCTACGCAGTATTTT.

The chain combines TRBV7-2 with TRBJ1-5; 7 bases match TRBD1. In germline, CDR1 is SGHTA, CDR2 FQGNSA. Trimming at V came to 4 bases and at J to 4 bases, leaving 7 bases not matched to a gene. This CDR3 has 15 residues. The CDR3 region is CASSWGGDSNQPQHF. The CDR3, as DNA: TGTGCCAGCAGCTGGGGGGGGGACAGTAATCAGCCCCAGCATTTT.